This TCR beta chain was sequenced during a study of CD8 T cells in Susac syndrome. cDNA came from around 0.54 to 1 ug RNA primed by random hexamers. In TCRdb, the immunoSEQ multiplex PCR reads were re-called with MiXCR into one record per CDR3 protein. The table records 150,000 to 200,000 distinct CDR3 sequences, roughly 95% of them present only once. The CDR3 extends over 17 amino acids. With 4 bases clipped from V and 3 bases from J, the junction kept 9 bases outside the gene matches. The germline V gene has CDR1 LGHDT and CDR2 YNNKEL (reference sequence). The sample consisted of CD4+ T cells from PBMCs. This clonotype originated in a human donor with multiple sclerosis. This rearrangement joins TRBV3-1 to TRBJ2-5; 12 bases align to TRBD2. The CDR3 coding sequence is TGTGCCAGCAGCCGCCTGACTAGCGGGAGAGGTAAAGAGACCCAGTACTTC. Amino acids: CASSRLTSGRGKETQYF.